This TCR beta chain was sequenced in a study of response to subunit inactivated influenza vaccine. The study's findings and limits: Researchers suggested that each seasonal influenza vaccination recruits few new T cells.

TCRdb processed the RT-PCR reads anew with MiXCR; each CDR3 protein has one entry. The repertoire holds roughly 160,000 distinct CDR3 sequences, with about 10% as singletons. The CDR3 is made up of 12 amino acids. Per germline, CDR1 SEHNR and CDR2 FQNEAQ (reference sequence). Deletions cut 3 bases from V and 7 bases from J, with 7 bases between. This clonotype has a handful of counts. Antigen unknown. The starting material was CD8+ T cells sorted from PBMCs, obtained around 25 months after vaccination. This TCR derives from a man in his fifties or sixties who received an inactivated influenza vaccine. The V call is TRBV7-9, the J call TRBJ2-1; no clear D gene. The CDR3 coding sequence is TGTGCCAGCAGCTTCAAATATAATGAGCAGTTCTTC. Amino acid sequence: CASSFKYNEQFF.